This T cell receptor beta chain was sequenced in a study of T cell changes during pregnancy in multiple sclerosis. With V trimmed by 5 bases and J by 6 bases, 9 bases remained unmatched. The CDR3 totals 15 residues. CDR1 is MRHNA, CDR2 SNTAGT, per germline. TCRdb's table, derived via immunoSEQ multiplex PCR, lists solely in-frame clones and lacks some. The sample holds tens of thousands of clones, roughly 90% seen once. The receptor comes from a female donor with multiple sclerosis, enrolled in a pregnancy study. This specimen was CD8+ T cells from peripheral blood mononuclear cells, taken in the third trimester of pregnancy. The gene calls are TRBV6-4 and TRBJ2-1; 8 nucleotides line up with TRBD2. The CDR3 sequence is CASSPRAGAFNEQFF. The DNA of the CDR3 is TGTGCCAGCAGTCCTCGAGCGGGAGCCTTCAATGAGCAGTTCTTC.